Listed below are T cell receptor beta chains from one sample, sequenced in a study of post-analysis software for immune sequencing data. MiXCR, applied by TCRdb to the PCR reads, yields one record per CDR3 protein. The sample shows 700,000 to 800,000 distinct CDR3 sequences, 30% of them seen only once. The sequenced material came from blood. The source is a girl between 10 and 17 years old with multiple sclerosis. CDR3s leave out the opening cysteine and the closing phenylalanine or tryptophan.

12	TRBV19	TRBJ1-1	ASTTLGKETEAF
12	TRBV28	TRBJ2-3	ASSLLADLDTQY
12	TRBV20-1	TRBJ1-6	SARVRNTGSPLH
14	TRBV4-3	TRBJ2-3	ASSQDGGRWSDTQY
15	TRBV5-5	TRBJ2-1	ASSSLRQGDSYNEQF
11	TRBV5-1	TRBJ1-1	ASGLAGATEAF
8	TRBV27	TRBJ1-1	AIGDRVTF
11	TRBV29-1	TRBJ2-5	SGGQGALGEQY
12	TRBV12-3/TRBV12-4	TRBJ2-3	ASTERGGTDTQY
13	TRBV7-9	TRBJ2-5	ASSLGPLVQETQY
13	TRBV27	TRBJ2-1	ASSLSSPGYNEQF
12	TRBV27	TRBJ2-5	ASRLAGPQETQY
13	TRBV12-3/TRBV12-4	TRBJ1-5	ASSWDSTANQPQH
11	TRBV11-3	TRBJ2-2	ASSRTNTGELF
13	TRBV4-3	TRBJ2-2	ASSQDQARDGELF
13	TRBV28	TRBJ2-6	ASTYTGTGANVLT
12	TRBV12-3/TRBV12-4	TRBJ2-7	ASSPASGSSEQY
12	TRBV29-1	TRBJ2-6	SVESDSGANVLT
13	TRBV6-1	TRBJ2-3	ASSAGTSGRDTQY
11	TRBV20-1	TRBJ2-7	SAEGQLNYEQY
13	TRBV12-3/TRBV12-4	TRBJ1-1	ASIHRGLLNTEAF
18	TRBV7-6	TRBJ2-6	ASSLYTLAGTSSGANVLT
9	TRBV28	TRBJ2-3	ASSFKGTQY
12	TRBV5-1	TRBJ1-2	ASSLEGSSYGYT
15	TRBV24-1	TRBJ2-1	ATSASSLYGSYNEQF
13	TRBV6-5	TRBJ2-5	ASSYSNRAGETQY
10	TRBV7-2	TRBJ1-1	ASSLHTVTAF
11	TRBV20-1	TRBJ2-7	SASRGANCEQY
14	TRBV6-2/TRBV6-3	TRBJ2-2	ASRHPLQGNTGELF
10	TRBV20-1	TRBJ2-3	SARGMVDTQY
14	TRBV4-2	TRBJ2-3	ASRLVIDSSADTQY
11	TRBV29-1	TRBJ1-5	SVGQKGNQPQH
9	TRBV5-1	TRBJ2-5	ASSLGRGQY
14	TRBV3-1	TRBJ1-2	ASSQETRQAYYGYT
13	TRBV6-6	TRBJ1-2	ASSYSMVGDYGYT
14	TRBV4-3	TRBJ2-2	ASSQDWSVAGGELF
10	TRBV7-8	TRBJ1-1	ASSFHGTEAF
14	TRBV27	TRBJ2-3	ASSLLASGGTDTQY
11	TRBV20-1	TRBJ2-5	SAGPGLGETQY
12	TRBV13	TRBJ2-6	ASSHGPGANVLT
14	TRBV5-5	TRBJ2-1	ASSLEGTGVVNEQF
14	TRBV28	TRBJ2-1	ASSTSGKSSYNEQF
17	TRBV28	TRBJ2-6	ASSLSWGSHSSGANVLT
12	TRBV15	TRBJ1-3	ATSIGSSGNTIY
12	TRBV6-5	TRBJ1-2	ASSRAGSGRGYT
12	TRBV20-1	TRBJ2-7	SASRGVRTYEQY